The clone carrying this TCR beta chain was seen only a few times. Its specificity is not known. V was shortened by 4 bases and J by 0 bases, with 14 bases between the two germline ends. The CDR3 covers 16 residues. The germline CDR1 and CDR2 sequences are SGHRS and YFSETQ. The source of the sample is a study of blood T cells in healthy people across ages. Overall study context: Template switching captured about one barcoded beta molecule per two T cells. Findings and caveats of the study: Fewer expanded clones and more diversity marked long-lived versus aged donors.

A second about 7 to 11 cycle PCR used barcoded and J-beta primers. The study obtained at least 2.5 million CDR3-containing paired-end reads from every sample. TCRdb independently ran MiXCR on the 5' RACE reads; one entry per CDR3 protein. The data hold roughly 500,000 distinct CDR3 sequences, with about 25% observed a single time. The sequencing sample was made of blood. This clonotype was obtained from a woman in her 70s in good health. The chain couples TRBV5-1 to TRBJ1-3; perhaps TRBD1 as D (6 bases). CDR3 sequence reads: CASSAGGQSSGNTIYF. In DNA form, the CDR3 reads TGCGCCAGCAGCGCCGGTGGACAGAGCTCTGGAAACACCATATATTTT.